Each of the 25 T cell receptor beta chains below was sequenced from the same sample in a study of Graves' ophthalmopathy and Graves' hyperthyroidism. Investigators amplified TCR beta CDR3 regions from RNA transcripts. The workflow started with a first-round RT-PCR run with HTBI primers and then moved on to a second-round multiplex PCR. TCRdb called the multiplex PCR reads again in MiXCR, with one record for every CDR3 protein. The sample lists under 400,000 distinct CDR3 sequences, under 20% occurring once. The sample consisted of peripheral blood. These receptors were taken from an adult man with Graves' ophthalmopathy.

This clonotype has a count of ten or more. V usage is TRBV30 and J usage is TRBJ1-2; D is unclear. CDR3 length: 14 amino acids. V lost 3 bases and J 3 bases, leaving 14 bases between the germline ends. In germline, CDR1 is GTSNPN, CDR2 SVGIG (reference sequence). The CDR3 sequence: CAWRVSWRDYGYTF. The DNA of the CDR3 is TGTGCCTGGAGAGTCAGCTGGAGGGACTATGGCTACACCTTC. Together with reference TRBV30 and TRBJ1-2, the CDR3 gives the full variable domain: SQTIHQWPATLVQPVGSPLSLECTVEGTSNPNLYWYRQAAGRGLQLLFYSVGIGQISSEVPQNLSASRPQDRQFILSSKKLLLSDSGFYLCAWRVSWRDYGYTFGSGTRLTVV.

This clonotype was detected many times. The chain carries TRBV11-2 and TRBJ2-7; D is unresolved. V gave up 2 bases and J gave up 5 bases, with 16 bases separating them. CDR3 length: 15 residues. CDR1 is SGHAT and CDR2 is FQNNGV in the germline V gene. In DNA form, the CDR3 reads TGTGCCAGCAGCTTAAGTAGCCGGGCAATCCACGAGCAGTACTTC. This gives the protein CASSLSSRAIHEQYF.

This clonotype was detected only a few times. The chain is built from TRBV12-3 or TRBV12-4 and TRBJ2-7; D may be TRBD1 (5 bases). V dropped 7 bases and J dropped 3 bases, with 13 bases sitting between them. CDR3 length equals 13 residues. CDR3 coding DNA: TGTGCCAGCACCCACGTCGACAGCTACGAGCAGTACTTC. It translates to CASTHVDSYEQYF.

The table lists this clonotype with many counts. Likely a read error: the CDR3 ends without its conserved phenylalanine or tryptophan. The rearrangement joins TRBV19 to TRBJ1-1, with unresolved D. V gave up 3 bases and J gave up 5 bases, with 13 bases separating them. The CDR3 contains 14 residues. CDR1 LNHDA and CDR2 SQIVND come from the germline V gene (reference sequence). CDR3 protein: CASSIFAGGTEAFS. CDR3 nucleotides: TGTGCCAGTAGTATTTTCGCGGGAGGTACTGAAGCTTTCTCT.

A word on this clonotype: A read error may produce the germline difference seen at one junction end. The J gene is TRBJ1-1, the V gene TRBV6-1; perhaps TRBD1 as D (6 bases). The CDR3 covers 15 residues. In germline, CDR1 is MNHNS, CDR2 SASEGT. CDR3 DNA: TGTGCCAGCAGTAATACACTGGGGGCGCGAGGTGAAGCTTCCTTT. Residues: CASSNTLGARGEASF.

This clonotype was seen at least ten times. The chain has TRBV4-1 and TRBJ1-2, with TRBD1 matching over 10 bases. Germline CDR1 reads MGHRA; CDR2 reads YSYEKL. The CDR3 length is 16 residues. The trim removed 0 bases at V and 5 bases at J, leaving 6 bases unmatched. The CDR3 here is CASSQDKTGGRYGYTF. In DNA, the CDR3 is TGCGCCAGCAGCCAAGATAAGACAGGGGGCCGGTATGGCTACACCTTC.

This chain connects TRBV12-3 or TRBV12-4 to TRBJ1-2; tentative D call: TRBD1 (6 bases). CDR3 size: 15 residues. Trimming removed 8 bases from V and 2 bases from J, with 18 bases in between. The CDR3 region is CASDGGTRGNYGYTF. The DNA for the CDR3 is TGTGCCAGCGACGGGGGCACGCGGGGAAACTATGGCTACACCTTC.

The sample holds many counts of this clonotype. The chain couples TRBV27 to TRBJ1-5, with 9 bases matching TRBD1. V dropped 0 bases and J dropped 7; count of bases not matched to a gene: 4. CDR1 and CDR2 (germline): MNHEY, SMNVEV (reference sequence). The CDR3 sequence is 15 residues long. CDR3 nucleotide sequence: TGTGCCAGCAGTTTATCGAGGACAGGGGCCCAGCCCCAGCATTTT. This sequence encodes CASSLSRTGAQPQHF.

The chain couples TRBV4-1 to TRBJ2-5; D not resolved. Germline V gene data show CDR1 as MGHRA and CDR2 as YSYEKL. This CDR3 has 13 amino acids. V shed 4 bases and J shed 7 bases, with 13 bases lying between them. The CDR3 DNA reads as TGCGCCAGCAGCCTGACCCCTGATGGGACCCAGTACTTC. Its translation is CASSLTPDGTQYF.

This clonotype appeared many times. The CDR3: CASGTSGSYNEQFF. CDR3 in DNA: TGTGCCAGCGGGACTAGCGGGAGTTACAATGAGCAGTTCTTC. This chain joins TRBV6-5 and TRBJ2-1; 14 bases line up with TRBD2. Germline loops: CDR1 MNHEY, CDR2 SVGAGI. J gave up 4 bases and V 8 bases, and 1 base lay outside the gene matches. This CDR3 is built from 14 residues.

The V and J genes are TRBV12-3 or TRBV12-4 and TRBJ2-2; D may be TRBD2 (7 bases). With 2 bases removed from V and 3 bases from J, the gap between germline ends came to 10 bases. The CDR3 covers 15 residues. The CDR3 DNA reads TGTGCCAGCAGTTTACGGGGGGCCCACACCGGGGAGCTGTTTTTT. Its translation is CASSLRGAHTGELFF.

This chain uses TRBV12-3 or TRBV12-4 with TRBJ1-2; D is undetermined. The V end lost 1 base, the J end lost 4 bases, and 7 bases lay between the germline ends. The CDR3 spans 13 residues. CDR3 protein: CASSLDQFYGYTF. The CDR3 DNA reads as TGTGCCAGCAGTTTAGATCAGTTCTATGGCTACACCTTC.

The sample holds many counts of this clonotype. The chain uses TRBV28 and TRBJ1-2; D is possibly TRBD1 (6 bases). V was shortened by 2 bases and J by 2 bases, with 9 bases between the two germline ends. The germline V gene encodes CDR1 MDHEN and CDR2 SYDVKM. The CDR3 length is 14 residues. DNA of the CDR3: TGTGCCAGCAGTTTAAGGGGGATCAACTATGGCTACACCTTC. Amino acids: CASSLRGINYGYTF.

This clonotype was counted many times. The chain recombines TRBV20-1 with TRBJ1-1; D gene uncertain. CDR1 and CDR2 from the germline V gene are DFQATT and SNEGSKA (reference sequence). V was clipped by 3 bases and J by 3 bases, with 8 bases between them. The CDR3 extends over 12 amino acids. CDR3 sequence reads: CSASFSYTEAFF. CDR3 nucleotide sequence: TGCAGTGCTAGTTTTTCTTACACTGAAGCTTTCTTT.

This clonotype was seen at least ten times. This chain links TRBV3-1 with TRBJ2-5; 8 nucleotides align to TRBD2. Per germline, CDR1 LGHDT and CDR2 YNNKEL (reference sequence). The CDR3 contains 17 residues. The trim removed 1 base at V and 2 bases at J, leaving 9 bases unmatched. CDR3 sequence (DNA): TGTGCCAGCAGCCAAGGCCGGGGGACTAGTCGTCAAGAGACCCAGTACTTC. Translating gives CASSQGRGTSRQETQYF.

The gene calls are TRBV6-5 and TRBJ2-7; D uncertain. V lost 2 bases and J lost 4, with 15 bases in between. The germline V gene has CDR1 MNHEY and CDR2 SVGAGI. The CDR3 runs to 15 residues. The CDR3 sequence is CASSYQPGSKYEQYF. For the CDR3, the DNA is TGTGCCAGCAGTTACCAGCCAGGATCCAAGTACGAGCAGTACTTC.

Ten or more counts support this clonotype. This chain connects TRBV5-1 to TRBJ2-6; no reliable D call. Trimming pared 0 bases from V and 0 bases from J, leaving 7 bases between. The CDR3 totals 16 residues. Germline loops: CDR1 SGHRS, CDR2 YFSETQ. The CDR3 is CASSLDQSSGANVLTF. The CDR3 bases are TGCGCCAGCAGCTTGGACCAAAGCTCTGGGGCCAACGTCCTGACTTTC.

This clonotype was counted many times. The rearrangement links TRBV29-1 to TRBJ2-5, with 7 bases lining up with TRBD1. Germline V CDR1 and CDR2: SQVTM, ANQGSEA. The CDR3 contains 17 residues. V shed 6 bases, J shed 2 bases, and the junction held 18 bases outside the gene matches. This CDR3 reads CSVDGTYRGRDQETQYF. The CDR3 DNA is TGCAGCGTCGACGGAACTTACAGGGGACGGGATCAAGAGACCCAGTACTTC.

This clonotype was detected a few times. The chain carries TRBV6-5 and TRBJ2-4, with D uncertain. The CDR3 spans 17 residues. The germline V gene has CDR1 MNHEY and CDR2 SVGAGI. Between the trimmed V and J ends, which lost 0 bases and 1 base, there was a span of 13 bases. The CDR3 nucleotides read TGTGCCAGCAGTTACTCGAATAGACCCGATGCCAAAAACATTCAGTACTTC. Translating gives CASSYSNRPDAKNIQYF.

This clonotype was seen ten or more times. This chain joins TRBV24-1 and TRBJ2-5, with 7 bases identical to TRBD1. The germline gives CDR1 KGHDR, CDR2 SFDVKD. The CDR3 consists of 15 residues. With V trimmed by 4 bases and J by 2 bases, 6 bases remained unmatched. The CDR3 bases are TGTGCCACCAGTGACCAGGACAGGCAACAAGAGACCCAGTACTTC. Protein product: CATSDQDRQQETQYF.

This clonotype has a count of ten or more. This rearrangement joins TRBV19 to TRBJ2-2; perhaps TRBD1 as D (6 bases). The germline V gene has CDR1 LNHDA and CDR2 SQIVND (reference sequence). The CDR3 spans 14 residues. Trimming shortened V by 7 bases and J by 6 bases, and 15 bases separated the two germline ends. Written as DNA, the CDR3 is TGTGCCAGTAACCCCAGGGGAGCGGCCGGGGAGCTGTTTTTT. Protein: CASNPRGAAGELFF.

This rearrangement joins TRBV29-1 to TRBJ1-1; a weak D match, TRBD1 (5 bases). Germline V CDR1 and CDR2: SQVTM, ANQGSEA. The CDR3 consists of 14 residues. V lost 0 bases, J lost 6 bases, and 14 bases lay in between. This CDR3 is CSVEDQGLVSEAFF. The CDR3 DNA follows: TGCAGCGTTGAAGATCAGGGTCTAGTGTCTGAAGCTTTCTTT.

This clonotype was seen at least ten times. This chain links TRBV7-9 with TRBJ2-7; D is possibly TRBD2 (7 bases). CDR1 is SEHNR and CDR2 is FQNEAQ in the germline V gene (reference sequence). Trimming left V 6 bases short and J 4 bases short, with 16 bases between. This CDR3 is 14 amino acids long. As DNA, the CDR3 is TGTGCCAGCAGTTTGGGGGGGACACTGTACGAGCAGTACTTC. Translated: CASSLGGTLYEQYF.

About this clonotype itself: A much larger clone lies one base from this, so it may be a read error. The CDR3 DNA sequence: TGTGCCTGGAGTGTTATGGGGGAAGAGCAGTACTTC. It specifies CAWSVMGEEQYF. The chain is built from TRBV30 and TRBJ2-7; D possibly uses TRBD1 or TRBD2 (5 bases each). V was clipped by 0 bases and J by 7 bases, with 10 bases between them. This CDR3 comprises 12 residues. CDR1 and CDR2 (germline): GTSNPN, SVGIG (reference sequence).

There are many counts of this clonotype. CDR3 sequence reads: CASRSGGTEAFF. The CDR3 DNA is TGTGCCAGCAGATCCGGAGGGACTGAAGCTTTCTTT. The chain links TRBV6-5 to TRBJ1-1; D not certain. CDR1 is MNHEY and CDR2 is SVGAGI in the germline V gene. The CDR3 covers 12 residues. Trimming removed 6 bases from V and 5 bases from J, with 10 bases in between.